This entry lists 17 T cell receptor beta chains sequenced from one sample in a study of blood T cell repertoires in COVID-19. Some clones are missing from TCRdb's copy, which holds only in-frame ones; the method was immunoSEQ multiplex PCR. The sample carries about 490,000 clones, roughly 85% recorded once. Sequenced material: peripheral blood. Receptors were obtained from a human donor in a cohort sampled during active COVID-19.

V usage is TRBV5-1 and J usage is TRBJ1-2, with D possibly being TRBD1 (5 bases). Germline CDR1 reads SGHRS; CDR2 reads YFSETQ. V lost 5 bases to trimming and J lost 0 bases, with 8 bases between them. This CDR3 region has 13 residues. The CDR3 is CASRQGSNYGYTF. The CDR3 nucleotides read TGCGCCAGCAGGCAGGGTTCTAACTATGGCTACACCTTC.

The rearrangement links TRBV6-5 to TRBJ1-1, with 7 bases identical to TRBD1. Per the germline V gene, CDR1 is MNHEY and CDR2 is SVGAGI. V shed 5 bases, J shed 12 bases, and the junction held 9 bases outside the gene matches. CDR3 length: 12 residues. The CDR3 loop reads CASSPPGTATFF. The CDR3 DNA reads TGTGCCAGCAGTCCGCCCGGGACAGCGACTTTCTTT.

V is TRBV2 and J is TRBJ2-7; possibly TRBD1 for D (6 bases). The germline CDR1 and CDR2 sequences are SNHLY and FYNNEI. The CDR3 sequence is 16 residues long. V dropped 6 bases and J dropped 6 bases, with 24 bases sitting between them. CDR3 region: CASSPGLGVGGSEQYF. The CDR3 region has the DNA TGTGCCAGCAGCCCCGGCCTTGGGGTAGGGGGAAGCGAGCAGTACTTC. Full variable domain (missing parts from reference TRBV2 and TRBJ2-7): EPEVTQTPSHQVTQMGQEVILRCVPISNHLYFYWYRQILGQKVEFLVSFYNNEISEKSEIFDDQFSVERPDGSNFTLKIRSTKLEDSAMYFCASSPGLGVGGSEQYFGPGTRLTVT.

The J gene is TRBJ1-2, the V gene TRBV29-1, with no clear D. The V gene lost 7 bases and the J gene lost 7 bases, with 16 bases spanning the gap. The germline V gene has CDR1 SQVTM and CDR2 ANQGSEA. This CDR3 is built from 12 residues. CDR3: CSALKGGSGYTF. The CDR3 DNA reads TGCAGCGCCCTGAAGGGAGGGTCTGGCTACACCTTC.

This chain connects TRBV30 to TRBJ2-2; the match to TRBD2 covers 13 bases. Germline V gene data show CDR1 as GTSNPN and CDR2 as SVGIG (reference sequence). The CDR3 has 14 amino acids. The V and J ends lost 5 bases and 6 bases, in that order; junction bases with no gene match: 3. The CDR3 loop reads CAWRLAGGAGELFF. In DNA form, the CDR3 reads TGTGCCTGGCGACTAGCGGGAGGCGCCGGGGAGCTGTTTTTT.

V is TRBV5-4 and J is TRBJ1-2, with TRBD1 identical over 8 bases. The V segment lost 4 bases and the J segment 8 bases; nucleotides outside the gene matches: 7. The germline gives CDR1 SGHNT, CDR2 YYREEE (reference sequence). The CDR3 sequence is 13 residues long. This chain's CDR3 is CASSPRDRQGYTF. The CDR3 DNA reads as TGTGCCAGCAGCCCGCGGGACAGGCAGGGCTACACCTTC. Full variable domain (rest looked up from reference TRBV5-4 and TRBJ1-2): ETGVTQSPTHLIKTRGQQVTLRCSSQSGHNTVSWYQQALGQGPQFIFQYYREEENGRGNFPPRFSGLQFPNYSSELNVNALELDDSALYLCASSPRDRQGYTFGSGTRLTVV.

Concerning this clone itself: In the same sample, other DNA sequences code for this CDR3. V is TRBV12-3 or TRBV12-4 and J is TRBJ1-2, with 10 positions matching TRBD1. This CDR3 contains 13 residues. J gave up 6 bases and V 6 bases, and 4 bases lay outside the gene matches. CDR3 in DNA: TGTGCCAGCAGCCTGGGACAGGGGAATGGCTACACCTTC. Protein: CASSLGQGNGYTF.

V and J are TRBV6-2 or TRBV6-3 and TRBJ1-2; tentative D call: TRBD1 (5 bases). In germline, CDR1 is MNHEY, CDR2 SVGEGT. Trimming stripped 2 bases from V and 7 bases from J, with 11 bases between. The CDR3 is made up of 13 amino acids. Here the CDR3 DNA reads TGTGCCAGCAGTTACGTGGCAGGGTTTGGCTACACCTTC. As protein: CASSYVAGFGYTF.

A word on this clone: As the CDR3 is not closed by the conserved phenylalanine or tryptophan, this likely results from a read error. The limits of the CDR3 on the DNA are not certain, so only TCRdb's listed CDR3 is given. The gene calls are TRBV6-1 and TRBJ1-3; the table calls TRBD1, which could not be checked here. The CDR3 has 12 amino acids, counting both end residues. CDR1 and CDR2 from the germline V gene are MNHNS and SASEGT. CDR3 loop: CASSEPFGTDYR.

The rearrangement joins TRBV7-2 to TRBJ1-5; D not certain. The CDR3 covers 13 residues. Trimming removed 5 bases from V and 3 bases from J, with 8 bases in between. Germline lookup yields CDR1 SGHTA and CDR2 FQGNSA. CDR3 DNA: TGTGCCAGCAGCCCCCGTTACAATCAGCCCCAGCATTTT. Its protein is CASSPRYNQPQHF.

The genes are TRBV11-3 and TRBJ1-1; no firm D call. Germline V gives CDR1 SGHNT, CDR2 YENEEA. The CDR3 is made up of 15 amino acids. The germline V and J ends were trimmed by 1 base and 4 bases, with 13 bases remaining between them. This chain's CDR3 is CASSLGLHSFTEAFF. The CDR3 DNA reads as TGTGCCAGCAGCTTAGGACTACATAGCTTCACTGAAGCTTTCTTT.

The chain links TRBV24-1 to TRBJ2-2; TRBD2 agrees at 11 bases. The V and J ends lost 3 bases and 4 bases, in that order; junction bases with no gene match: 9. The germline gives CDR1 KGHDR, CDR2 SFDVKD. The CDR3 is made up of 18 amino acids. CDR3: CATSDGPLAGGGTGELFF. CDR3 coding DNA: TGTGCCACCAGTGATGGTCCTTTAGCGGGAGGGGGCACCGGGGAGCTGTTTTTT.

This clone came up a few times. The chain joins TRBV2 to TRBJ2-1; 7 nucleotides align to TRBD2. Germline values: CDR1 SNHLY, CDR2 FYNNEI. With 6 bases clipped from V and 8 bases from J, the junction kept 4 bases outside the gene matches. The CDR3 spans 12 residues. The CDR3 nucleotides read TGTGCCAGCAGCCACCTAGCGGATGAGCAGTTCTTC. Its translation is CASSHLADEQFF. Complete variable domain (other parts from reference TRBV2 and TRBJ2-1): EPEVTQTPSHQVTQMGQEVILRCVPISNHLYFYWYRQILGQKVEFLVSFYNNEISEKSEIFDDQFSVERPDGSNFTLKIRSTKLEDSAMYFCASSHLADEQFFGPGTRLTVL.

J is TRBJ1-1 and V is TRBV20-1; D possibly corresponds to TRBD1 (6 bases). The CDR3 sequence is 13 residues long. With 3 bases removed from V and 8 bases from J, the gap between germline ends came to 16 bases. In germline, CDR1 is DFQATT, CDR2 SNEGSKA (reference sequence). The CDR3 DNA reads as TGCAGTGCTAGTACAGGGAACCCGCTAGAAGCTTTCTTT. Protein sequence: CSASTGNPLEAFF.

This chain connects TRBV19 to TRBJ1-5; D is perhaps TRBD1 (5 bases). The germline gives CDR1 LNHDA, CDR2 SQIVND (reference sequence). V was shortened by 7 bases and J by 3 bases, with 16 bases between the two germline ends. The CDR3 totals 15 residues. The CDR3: CASNFQRQTNQPQHF. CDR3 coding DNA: TGTGCCAGTAACTTTCAGAGACAGACCAATCAGCCCCAGCATTTT.

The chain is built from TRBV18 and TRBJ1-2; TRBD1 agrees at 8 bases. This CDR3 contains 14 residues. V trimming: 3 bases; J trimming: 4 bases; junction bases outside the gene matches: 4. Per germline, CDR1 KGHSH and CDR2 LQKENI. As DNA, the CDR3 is TGTGCCAGCTCACCGCCAGGGGGCAGCTATGGCTACACCTTC. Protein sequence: CASSPPGGSYGYTF.

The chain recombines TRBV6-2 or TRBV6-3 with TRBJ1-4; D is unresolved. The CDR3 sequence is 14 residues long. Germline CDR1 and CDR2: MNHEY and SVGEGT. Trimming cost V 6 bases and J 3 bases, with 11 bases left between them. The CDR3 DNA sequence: TGTGCCAGCAGCCGCGATGACTCTAATGAAAAACTGTTTTTT. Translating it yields CASSRDDSNEKLFF.